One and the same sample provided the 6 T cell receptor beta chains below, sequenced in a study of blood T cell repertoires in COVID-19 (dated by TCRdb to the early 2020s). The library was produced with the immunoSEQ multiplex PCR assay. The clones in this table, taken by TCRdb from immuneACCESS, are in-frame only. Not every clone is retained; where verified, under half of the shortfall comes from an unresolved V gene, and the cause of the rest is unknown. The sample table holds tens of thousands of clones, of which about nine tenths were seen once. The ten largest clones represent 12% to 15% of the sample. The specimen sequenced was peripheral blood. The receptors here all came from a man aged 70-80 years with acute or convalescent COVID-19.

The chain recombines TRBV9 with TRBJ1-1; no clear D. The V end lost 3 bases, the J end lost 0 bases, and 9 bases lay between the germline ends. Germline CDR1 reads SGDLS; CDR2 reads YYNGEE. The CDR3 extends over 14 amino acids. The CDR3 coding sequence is TGTGCCAGCAGCGCCCGACATCTGAACACTGAAGCTTTCTTT. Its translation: CASSARHLNTEAFF.

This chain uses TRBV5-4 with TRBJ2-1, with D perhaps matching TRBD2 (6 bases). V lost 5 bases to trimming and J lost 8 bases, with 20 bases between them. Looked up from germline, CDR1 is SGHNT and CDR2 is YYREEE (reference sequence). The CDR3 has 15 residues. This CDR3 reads CASSPGGNRFDEQFF. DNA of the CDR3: TGTGCCAGCAGTCCTGGGGGGAACCGGTTTGATGAGCAGTTCTTC. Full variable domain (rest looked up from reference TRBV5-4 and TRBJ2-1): ETGVTQSPTHLIKTRGQQVTLRCSSQSGHNTVSWYQQALGQGPQFIFQYYREEENGRGNFPPRFSGLQFPNYSSELNVNALELDDSALYLCASSPGGNRFDEQFFGPGTRLTVL.

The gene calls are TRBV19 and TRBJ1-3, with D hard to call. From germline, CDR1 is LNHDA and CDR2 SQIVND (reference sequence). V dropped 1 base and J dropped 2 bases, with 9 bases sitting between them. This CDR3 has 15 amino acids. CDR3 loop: CASSIVRGPGNTIYF. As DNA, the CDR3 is TGTGCCAGTAGTATAGTGCGGGGTCCTGGAAACACCATATATTTT.

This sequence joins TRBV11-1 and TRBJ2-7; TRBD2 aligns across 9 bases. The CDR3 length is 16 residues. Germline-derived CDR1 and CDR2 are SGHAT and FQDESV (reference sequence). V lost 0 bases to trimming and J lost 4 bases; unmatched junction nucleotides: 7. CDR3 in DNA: TGTGCCAGCAGCTTAGCCGAGACTAGCGGAGTTTACGAGCAGTACTTC. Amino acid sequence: CASSLAETSGVYEQYF.

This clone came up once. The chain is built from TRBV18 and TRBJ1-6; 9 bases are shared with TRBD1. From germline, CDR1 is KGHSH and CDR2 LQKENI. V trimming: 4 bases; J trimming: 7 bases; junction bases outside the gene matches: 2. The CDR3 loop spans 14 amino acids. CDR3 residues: CASSRDRVNSPLHF. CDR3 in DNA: TGTGCCAGCTCACGGGACAGGGTGAATTCACCCCTCCACTTT. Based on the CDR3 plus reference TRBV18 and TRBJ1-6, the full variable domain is NAGVMQNPRHLVRRRGQEARLRCSPMKGHSHVYWYRQLPEEGLKFMVYLQKENIIDESGMPKERFSAEFPKEGPSILRIQQVVRGDSAAYFCASSRDRVNSPLHFGNGTRLTVT.

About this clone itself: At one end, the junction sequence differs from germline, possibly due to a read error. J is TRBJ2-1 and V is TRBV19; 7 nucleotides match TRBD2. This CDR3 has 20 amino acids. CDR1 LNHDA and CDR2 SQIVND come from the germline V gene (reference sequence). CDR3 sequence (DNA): TGTGCCAATAGTATAGATAGGACTAGGGTGGGTTCGGGGGTGTACAATGAGCAGTTCTTC. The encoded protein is CANSIDRTRVGSGVYNEQFF.